These 19 T cell receptor beta chains originate from one sample sequenced in a study of shared clonotypes between healthy human individuals (dated by TCRdb to the early 2020s). Preparation of the library involved the immunoSEQ multiplex PCR assay. TCRdb carries this immuneACCESS record with in-frame sequences only. Its versions omit some clonotypes, under half of them owing to an unresolved V gene in the studies checked, with the rest unexplained. The sample contains roughly 2 million clones, 85% to 95% of them found a single time. The top ten hold 0.1% to 0.15% of the sample. Input material: naive CD4+ T cells sorted from blood. The cell subset or site tag for this specimen amounts to: CD45RA+ positively selected. The receptors come from a man younger than 30 in good health.

The V call is TRBV6-5, the J call TRBJ1-2; no definite D call. V was trimmed by 6 bases and J by 4 bases, leaving 12 bases between them. Germline CDR1 MNHEY, CDR2 SVGAGI. The CDR3 runs to 13 residues. DNA of the CDR3: TGTGCCAGCAGCGTCCTCGGGGTCTATGGCTACACCTTC. Its protein product is CASSVLGVYGYTF.

This chain uses TRBV6-1 with TRBJ2-7; D might be TRBD1 (6 bases). CDR1 MNHNS and CDR2 SASEGT come from the germline V gene. This CDR3 comprises 15 residues. V lost 8 bases to trimming and J lost 0 bases, with 17 bases between them. CDR3 in amino acids: CASVKQGTLSYEQYF. CDR3 nucleotide sequence: TGTGCCAGCGTAAAGCAGGGGACCCTCTCCTACGAGCAGTACTTC.

This clone was recorded only once. The CDR3 DNA sequence: TGTGCCAGCAGCGCCCGGGACAGACATTCCTACGAGCAGTACTTC. Its protein product is CASSARDRHSYEQYF. The J gene is TRBJ2-7, the V gene TRBV9; 7 positions agree with TRBD1. Per the germline V gene, CDR1 is SGDLS and CDR2 is YYNGEE. The CDR3 contains 15 residues. With 3 bases clipped from V and 1 base from J, the junction kept 7 bases outside the gene matches.

The rearrangement uses TRBV10-1 and TRBJ1-1; no clear D gene. V shed 6 bases and J shed 5 bases, with 16 bases lying between them. Germline V CDR1 and CDR2: WNHNN, SYGVQD (reference sequence). The CDR3 covers 14 residues. CDR3 in amino acids: CASSSLQDGTEAFF. The CDR3 coding sequence is TGCGCCAGCAGCTCCCTCCAGGATGGAACTGAAGCTTTCTTT.

The CDR3 sequence: CASTRSQQSSYNEQFF. CDR3 sequence (DNA): TGTGCCAGCACGAGGAGCCAGCAGAGCTCCTACAATGAGCAGTTCTTC. The chain recombines TRBV2 with TRBJ2-1, with D hard to call. V lost 7 bases and J lost 0, with 16 bases in between. The CDR3 length is 16 residues. The V gene's germline CDR1 is SNHLY and CDR2 FYNNEI.

The V call is TRBV10-2, the J call TRBJ2-3; D could derive from TRBD1 or TRBD2 (5 bases each). Trimming removed 3 bases at V and 3 bases at J, with 13 bases between. Germline V gene lookup returns CDR1 WSHSY and CDR2 SAAADI. The CDR3 totals 15 residues. In nucleotides, the CDR3 is TGCGCCAGCAGTGACGGGACCCGGGTTACAGATACGCAGTATTTT. Its protein product is CASSDGTRVTDTQYF.

DNA of the CDR3: TGTGCCAGCTGCCCTGGGTGGGGGGGAGAAGCTTTCTTT. Translated, it gives CASCPGWGGEAFF. This sequence joins TRBV7-2 and TRBJ1-1; D is perhaps TRBD1 (5 bases). This CDR3 is built from 13 residues. The V gene lost 8 bases and the J gene lost 8 bases, with 18 bases spanning the gap. CDR1 is SGHTA and CDR2 is FQGNSA in the germline V gene.

The chain carries TRBV9 and TRBJ1-6; D gene unclear. CDR3 length: 15 residues. The germline V gene encodes CDR1 SGDLS and CDR2 YYNGEE. V shed 4 bases and J shed 4 bases, with 12 bases lying between them. The CDR3 region is CASSPAWIYNSPLHF. The CDR3 bases are TGTGCCAGCAGCCCGGCGTGGATTTATAATTCACCCCTCCACTTT.

Note on this clone: At the DNA level, this CDR3 is encoded by other sequences in the same sample as well. The gene calls are TRBV30 and TRBJ2-7; tentative D call: TRBD2 (5 bases). Trimming stripped 5 bases from V and 9 bases from J, with 23 bases between. The CDR3 extends over 14 amino acids. CDR1 and CDR2 from the germline V gene are GTSNPN and SVGIG (reference sequence). CDR3 bases: TGTGCCTGGTCCCCTGGAGGCGGGTTTCGTGTGCAGTACTTC. It specifies CAWSPGGGFRVQYF.

This clone was found once. The same CDR3 arises from other DNA sequences in this sample as well. This rearrangement joins TRBV6-1 to TRBJ1-5; 7 positions agree with TRBD1. CDR1 MNHNS and CDR2 SASEGT come from the germline V gene. Trimming took 6 bases from V and 4 from J; bases not matched to a gene: 3. The CDR3 totals 13 residues. The CDR3 DNA reads TGTGCCAGCAGCCGGGACAGTAATCAGCCCCAGCATTTT. Its protein is CASSRDSNQPQHF.

The rearrangement uses TRBV18 and TRBJ1-2, with TRBD1 as a possible D gene (5 bases). Deletions cut 3 bases from V and 0 bases from J, with 11 bases between. This CDR3 comprises 15 residues. From germline, CDR1 is KGHSH and CDR2 LQKENI. The CDR3 DNA sequence: TGTGCCAGCTCACCTACAGGAGACGCTAACTATGGCTACACCTTC. Translating it yields CASSPTGDANYGYTF.

This clone was detected once. The chain links TRBV30 to TRBJ1-5; TRBD1 aligns across 10 bases. The germline V gene encodes CDR1 GTSNPN and CDR2 SVGIG (reference sequence). The CDR3 spans 17 residues. Losses at the gene ends were 2 bases for V and 0 bases for J; bases not matched to a gene: 7. The CDR3 loop reads CAWSLTGQGLSNQPQHF. The CDR3, as DNA: TGTGCCTGGAGTTTAACGGGACAGGGGCTTAGCAATCAGCCCCAGCATTTT.

The V and J genes are TRBV9 and TRBJ2-3; 12 bases line up with TRBD2. CDR1 is SGDLS and CDR2 is YYNGEE in the germline V gene. The CDR3 length is 17 residues. The V segment lost 0 bases and the J segment 5 bases; nucleotides outside the gene matches: 7. The CDR3 DNA reads TGTGCCAGCAGCGTAGATGGACTAGCGGGAAGGGGAGATACGCAGTATTTT. Residues: CASSVDGLAGRGDTQYF.

The chain couples TRBV30 to TRBJ1-6; TRBD1 is a possible D gene (5 bases). This CDR3 spans 16 amino acids. Germline V gene lookup returns CDR1 GTSNPN and CDR2 SVGIG (reference sequence). Trimming shortened V by 0 bases and J by 7 bases, and 16 bases separated the two germline ends. The chain's CDR3 is CAWSVLGGFGNSPLHF. CDR3 bases: TGTGCCTGGAGTGTACTTGGGGGTTTTGGGAATTCACCCCTCCACTTT.

The chain is built from TRBV7-2 and TRBJ1-1; 7 bases are a match to TRBD1. In germline, CDR1 is SGHTA, CDR2 FQGNSA. The CDR3 has 14 amino acids. The junction had 4 bases not matched to a gene; V was cut back by 6 bases and J by 0 bases. The DNA of the CDR3 is TGTGCCAGCAGATCGACAGGGATGAACACTGAAGCTTTCTTT. This codes for CASRSTGMNTEAFF. Using reference TRBV7-2 and TRBJ1-1 for the parts outside the CDR3, the full variable domain is GAGVSQSPSNKVTEKGKDVELRCDPISGHTALYWYRQSLGQGLEFLIYFQGNSAPDKSGLPSDRFSAERTGGSVSTLTIQRTQQEDSAVYLCASRSTGMNTEAFFGQGTRLTVV.

With regard to this clone: Other DNA variants within this sample encode the same CDR3. The rearrangement uses TRBV5-1 and TRBJ1-1; tentative D call: TRBD1 (5 bases). The CDR3 sequence is 13 residues long. The germline V gene has CDR1 SGHRS and CDR2 YFSETQ. Trimming left V 2 bases short and J 4 bases short, with 9 bases between. The CDR3 spells CASSFRGGTEAFF. The CDR3 region has the DNA TGCGCCAGCAGCTTTAGGGGAGGCACTGAAGCTTTCTTT.

Worth noting for this clone: Other DNA sequences from this sample encode an identical CDR3 as well. The rearrangement uses TRBV28 and TRBJ1-1; weak D call: TRBD1 (5 bases). With 4 bases removed from V and 0 bases from J, the gap between germline ends came to 9 bases. Germline V gives CDR1 MDHEN, CDR2 SYDVKM. The CDR3 consists of 14 residues. Here the CDR3 DNA reads TGTGCCAGCAGTTCTGGACAAATGAACACTGAAGCTTTCTTT. This encodes CASSSGQMNTEAFF.

V usage is TRBV6-1 and J usage is TRBJ2-3; perhaps D is TRBD1 or TRBD2 (5 bases each). The V end was cut by 6 bases, the J end by 3 bases, with 16 bases between. The germline V gene has CDR1 MNHNS and CDR2 SASEGT. This CDR3 is 15 amino acids long. CDR3 amino acids: CASSTVGVGTDTQYF. Here the CDR3 DNA reads TGTGCCAGCAGCACCGTGGGGGTAGGGACAGATACGCAGTATTTT.

As to this clone: This CDR3 is also generated by other DNA sequences in the sample. In DNA form, the CDR3 reads TGCGCCAGCAGCTTGGAGGGACAGGGGTATAATTCACCCCTCCACTTT. Amino acids: CASSLEGQGYNSPLHF. The chain links TRBV5-1 to TRBJ1-6; 10 nucleotides align to TRBD1. The J segment lost 4 bases and the V segment lost 0 bases, leaving 1 base of the junction unmatched. Germline CDR1 reads SGHRS; CDR2 reads YFSETQ. The CDR3 totals 16 residues.